One and the same sample provided the 22 T cell receptor beta chains below, sequenced in a study of shared clonotypes between healthy human individuals (dated by TCRdb to about 2020). The library was produced with the immunoSEQ multiplex PCR assay. The immuneACCESS repertoire file appears here via TCRdb, limited to in-frame rearrangements. These files lack a portion of the clones; in checked studies, under half of the deficit traces to unresolved V genes, and the cause of the others is not known. The sample table lists 2,500,000 or so clones, around 92% of them with a count of one. The ten biggest clones cover approximately 0.39% of the sample. Sequences were obtained from naive CD4+ T cells from PBMCs. The sample's cell subset or site label is to be understood as: CD45RA+ positively selected. The receptors here all came from a man aged 18 to 35 in good health. Some clones in this sample may be carry-over from other donors' samples.

The chain joins TRBV9 to TRBJ2-5; the match to TRBD2 covers 9 bases. The CDR3 spans 15 residues. CDR1 and CDR2 from the germline V gene are SGDLS and YYNGEE. J lost 4 bases, V lost 1 base, and 5 bases had no gene match. The DNA for the CDR3 is TGTGCCAGCAGCGTACTAGCGGGAATGGGAGAGACCCAGTACTTC. Amino acid sequence: CASSVLAGMGETQYF.

This clone was recorded only once. The chain carries TRBV9 and TRBJ2-2, with 9 bases aligning to TRBD2. The germline V gene has CDR1 SGDLS and CDR2 YYNGEE. The CDR3 sequence is 16 residues long. V gave up 1 base and J gave up 4 bases; unmatched junction bases: 5. The CDR3 nucleotides are TGTGCCAGCAGCGTAATCGCTAGCGGGACCACCGGGGAGCTGTTTTTT. Translating gives CASSVIASGTTGELFF.

The rearrangement joins TRBV5-1 to TRBJ2-7, with 9 nucleotides matching TRBD2. This CDR3 is 17 amino acids long. V lost 1 base and J lost 3; bases outside the gene matches: 11. The germline CDR1 and CDR2 sequences are SGHRS and YFSETQ. The CDR3 coding sequence is TGCGCCAGCAGCTTGAGCGCATTAGCGGGAGATAACTACGAGCAGTACTTC. Translated: CASSLSALAGDNYEQYF. Full variable domain (missing parts from reference TRBV5-1 and TRBJ2-7): KAGVTQTPRYLIKTRGQQVTLSCSPISGHRSVSWYQQTPGQGLQFLFEYFSETQRNKGNFPGRFSGRQFSNSRSEMNVSTLELGDSALYLCASSLSALAGDNYEQYFGPGTRLTVT.

This rearrangement joins TRBV7-2 to TRBJ2-1, with unresolved D. Trimming cost V 5 bases and J 2 bases, with 13 bases left between them. The CDR3 covers 15 residues. Germline lookup yields CDR1 SGHTA and CDR2 FQGNSA. CDR3 DNA sequence: TGTGCCAGCAGCCCCTCCTGGGTGACCTACAATGAGCAGTTCTTC. This translates into CASSPSWVTYNEQFF.

The chain joins TRBV9 to TRBJ2-3, with 7 nucleotides matching TRBD1. V lost 0 bases to trimming and J lost 6 bases; unmatched junction nucleotides: 4. Per the germline V gene, CDR1 is SGDLS and CDR2 is YYNGEE. This CDR3 contains 14 residues. The CDR3 sequence: CASSVDRGGDTQYF. CDR3 coding DNA: TGTGCCAGCAGCGTAGACCGAGGGGGCGATACGCAGTATTTT. The entire variable domain, with the rest obtained from reference TRBV9 and TRBJ2-3, is as follows: DSGVTQTPKHLITATGQRVTLRCSPRSGDLSVYWYQQSLDQGLQFLIQYYNGEERAKGNILERFSAQQFPDLHSELNLSSLELGDSALYFCASSVDRGGDTQYFGPGTRLTVL.

The chain recombines TRBV5-6 with TRBJ2-7; D perhaps matches TRBD1 (5 bases). CDR3 size: 14 residues. The V end lost 0 bases, the J end lost 3 bases, and 10 bases lay between the germline ends. CDR1 and CDR2 (germline): SGHDT, YYEEEE. DNA of the CDR3: TGTGCCAGCAGCTTGGTCGGACACAGCTACGAGCAGTACTTC. This translates into CASSLVGHSYEQYF.

V usage is TRBV5-4 and J usage is TRBJ1-4; D is unclear. The germline V gene encodes CDR1 SGHNT and CDR2 YYREEE (reference sequence). V was cut by 1 base and J by 7 bases, with 8 bases left in between. The CDR3 contains 13 residues. DNA for the CDR3: TGTGCCAGCAGCTTGTGGTCGGGTGAAAAACTGTTTTTT. Amino acids: CASSLWSGEKLFF.

Remarks on this clone: The same CDR3 also results from other DNA sequences found in this sample. The chain joins TRBV7-2 to TRBJ2-5; D is uncertain. Trimming removed 5 bases from V and 2 bases from J, with 12 bases in between. The CDR3 runs 14 residues. The germline V gene encodes CDR1 SGHTA and CDR2 FQGNSA. DNA for the CDR3: TGTGCCAGCAGCCCATCCTTGCAGCAAGAGACCCAGTACTTC. Its translation: CASSPSLQQETQYF.

V usage is TRBV18 and J usage is TRBJ1-2, with D perhaps matching TRBD1 (6 bases). This CDR3 has 12 amino acids. V lost 3 bases and J lost 9, with 11 bases in between. Germline V gene sequence: CDR1 KGHSH, CDR2 LQKENI. CDR3: CASSPLRDSYTF. The CDR3 nucleotides are TGTGCCAGCTCACCGCTCAGGGACAGCTACACCTTC.

The rearrangement links TRBV30 to TRBJ2-1; 9 bases are a match to TRBD2. This CDR3 is 17 amino acids long. After removal of 0 bases from V and 4 bases from J, the junction contained 10 bases not matched to a gene. CDR1 and CDR2 from the germline V gene are GTSNPN and SVGIG (reference sequence). CDR3 DNA sequence: TGTGCCTGGAGTGTATTGGCTAGCGGGACTCGATACAATGAGCAGTTCTTC. Amino acid sequence: CAWSVLASGTRYNEQFF.

J is TRBJ2-5 and V is TRBV9, with TRBD2 identical over 9 bases. CDR1 is SGDLS, CDR2 YYNGEE, per germline. Trimming at V came to 4 bases and at J to 3 bases, leaving 4 bases not matched to a gene. CDR3 length: 14 amino acids. CDR3 in amino acids: CASSPRLAEETQYF. CDR3 bases: TGTGCCAGCAGCCCCCGACTAGCGGAAGAGACCCAGTACTTC.

This chain uses TRBV27 with TRBJ2-7; TRBD2 matches 11 bases. Trimming took 7 bases from V and 1 from J; bases not matched to a gene: 3. The CDR3 consists of 14 residues. CDR1 MNHEY and CDR2 SMNVEV come from the germline V gene (reference sequence). In DNA, the CDR3 is TGTGCCAGCAAGGGACTAGCGGCTTCCTACGAGCAGTACTTC. It translates to CASKGLAASYEQYF.

The chain employs TRBV6-5 and TRBJ2-7; D gene unclear. V was pared by 6 bases and J by 7 bases, with 16 bases between. Germline V gives CDR1 MNHEY, CDR2 SVGAGI. This CDR3 spans 13 amino acids. The CDR3 DNA reads as TGTGCCAGCAGACAACCAGATAGGGTTGAGCAGTACTTC. Its translation is CASRQPDRVEQYF.

J is TRBJ2-3 and V is TRBV9, with 7 nucleotides matching TRBD2. This CDR3 region has 14 residues. CDR1 and CDR2 from the germline V gene are SGDLS and YYNGEE. Losses at the gene ends were 0 bases for V and 3 bases for J; bases not matched to a gene: 1. This chain's CDR3 is CASSVGEGTDTQYF. Here the CDR3 DNA reads TGTGCCAGCAGCGTAGGGGAGGGGACAGATACGCAGTATTTT.

In regard to this clone: Other DNA sequences of this sample code for an identical CDR3. The chain combines TRBV18 with TRBJ1-1, with D maybe TRBD1 (6 bases). CDR1 is KGHSH and CDR2 is LQKENI in the germline V gene. Trimming removed 2 bases from V and 0 bases from J, with 10 bases in between. CDR3 length: 15 residues. Here the CDR3 DNA reads TGTGCCAGCTCACCATCCGGGACACTGAACACTGAAGCTTTCTTT. Amino acids: CASSPSGTLNTEAFF.

J is TRBJ2-7 and V is TRBV20-1; D gene ambiguous. V lost 6 bases to trimming and J lost 9 bases, with 12 bases between them. The CDR3 has 10 residues. Looked up from germline, CDR1 is DFQATT and CDR2 is SNEGSKA (reference sequence). Here the CDR3 reads CSAIGTGQYF. The CDR3 nucleotides read TGCAGTGCCATAGGTACCGGGCAGTACTTC.

The gene calls are TRBV28 and TRBJ2-7, with 7 positions matching TRBD2. The length of the CDR3 is 13 residues. The trim removed 5 bases at V and 8 bases at J, leaving 9 bases unmatched. The germline V gene has CDR1 MDHEN and CDR2 SYDVKM. CDR3 sequence: CASSPPTGGKQYF. The CDR3 DNA reads TGTGCCAGCAGTCCCCCCACGGGGGGAAAGCAGTACTTC.

The CDR3 DNA sequence: TGTGCCAGCAGCTTGGTAGGTGGCGGGAGGGCTAGAAATGAGCAGTTCTTC. Translating gives CASSLVGGGRARNEQFF. This chain connects TRBV5-4 to TRBJ2-1; 9 bases agree with TRBD2. This CDR3 comprises 17 residues. With 0 bases clipped from V and 7 bases from J, the junction kept 11 bases outside the gene matches. Germline V CDR1 and CDR2: SGHNT, YYREEE (reference sequence).

This clone was seen only a few times. For the CDR3, the DNA is TGTGCCAGTAGTCCCCAGGGGGCGGGTGAAGCTTTCTTT. This translates into CASSPQGAGEAFF. This chain joins TRBV19 and TRBJ1-1; 8 nucleotides line up with TRBD1. The CDR3 is made up of 13 amino acids. With V trimmed by 5 bases and J by 7 bases, 6 bases remained unmatched. Germline values: CDR1 LNHDA, CDR2 SQIVND (reference sequence).

The chain employs TRBV7-2 and TRBJ1-1; D might be TRBD1 (6 bases). Germline CDR1 is SGHTA and CDR2 is FQGNSA. CDR3 length: 18 residues. Trimming shortened V by 5 bases and J by 4 bases, and 26 bases separated the two germline ends. CDR3 DNA sequence: TGTGCCAGCAGCGAGACGGCCGGGGGCGCGTGGCGCGGCACTGAAGCTTTCTTT. Residues: CASSETAGGAWRGTEAFF.

This chain connects TRBV5-1 to TRBJ1-1; D perhaps matches TRBD1 (5 bases). The CDR3 runs to 13 residues. CDR1 and CDR2 (germline): SGHRS, YFSETQ. V was pared by 4 bases and J by 3 bases, with 10 bases between. This CDR3 is CASSAPRDTEAFF. In DNA form, the CDR3 reads TGCGCCAGCAGCGCCCCCAGGGACACTGAAGCTTTCTTT.

This sequence joins TRBV5-6 and TRBJ2-5, with 12 bases that match TRBD2. Germline V gene sequence: CDR1 SGHDT, CDR2 YYEEEE. Unmatched junction bases numbered 8, after V lost 0 bases and J lost 2 bases. The CDR3 loop spans 18 amino acids. CDR3 bases: TGTGCCAGCAGCTTGGGGACACCTAGCGGGAGGGCACAAGAGACCCAGTACTTC. Its translation: CASSLGTPSGRAQETQYF.